The rows below give T cell receptor beta chains drawn from one sample of a study of cytomegalovirus exposure and HLA in healthy donors. Only in-frame clones appear in the TCRdb table, and some are missing; sequencing was by immunoSEQ multiplex PCR. The table has about 150,000 clones, 88% seen once. Sequencing used PBMCs. Receptors were obtained from a man aged 18 to 35 in good health and CMV-seronegative. Each CDR3 is given with its conserved first and last residue. D genes are given only for firm matches. Size is stated for part of the rows, as once, few or many counts, or as a class when the clone is expanded.

v_gene: TRBV27
j_gene: TRBJ1-1
len: 14
abundance: NA
d_gene: NA
CDR3aa: CASSHPSGNTEAFF
CDR3nt: TGTGCCAGCAGCCACCCGTCGGGAAACACTGAAGCTTTCTTT

v_gene: TRBV13
j_gene: TRBJ2-2
len: 17
abundance: NA
d_gene: NA
CDR3aa: CASSSPPTTSLTGELFF
CDR3nt: TGTGCCAGCAGCTCTCCTCCCACCACATCCCTCACCGGGGAGCTGTTTTTT

v_gene: TRBV5-5
j_gene: TRBJ1-5
len: 14
abundance: NA
d_gene: NA
CDR3aa: CASSPEYSNQPQHF
CDR3nt: TGTGCCAGCAGCCCGGAGTATTCCAATCAGCCCCAGCATTTT

v_gene: TRBV27
j_gene: TRBJ1-5
len: 13
abundance: NA
d_gene: NA
CDR3aa: CASSFAGGQPQHF
CDR3nt: TGTGCCAGCAGTTTTGCGGGAGGGCAGCCCCAGCATTTT

v_gene: TRBV10-3
j_gene: TRBJ2-1
len: 15
abundance: NA
d_gene: TRBD1
CDR3aa: CAIRPGQGAYNEQFF
CDR3nt: TGTGCCATCAGACCCGGACAGGGGGCTTACAATGAGCAGTTCTTC

v_gene: TRBV20-1
j_gene: TRBJ2-7
len: 11
abundance: once
d_gene: NA
CDR3aa: CSASLRGEQYF
CDR3nt: TGCAGTGCTAGTCTTAGGGGCGAGCAGTACTTC

v_gene: TRBV10-1
j_gene: TRBJ2-1
len: 12
abundance: NA
d_gene: TRBD1
CDR3aa: CASSLQGNEQFF
CDR3nt: TGCGCCAGCAGCCTACAGGGGAATGAGCAGTTCTTC

v_gene: TRBV18
j_gene: TRBJ2-1
len: 15
abundance: NA
d_gene: NA
CDR3aa: CASSPGLGGYNEQFF
CDR3nt: TGTGCCAGCTCACCCGGACTAGGGGGCTACAATGAGCAGTTCTTC

v_gene: TRBV19
j_gene: TRBJ2-2
len: 15
abundance: NA
d_gene: TRBD1
CDR3aa: CASNPGQFGAGELFF
CDR3nt: TGTGCCAGTAATCCGGGACAGTTTGGGGCCGGGGAGCTGTTTTTT

v_gene: TRBV6-6
j_gene: TRBJ2-7
len: 15
abundance: NA
d_gene: TRBD1
CDR3aa: CASSFLRGQAYEQYF
CDR3nt: TGTGCCAGCAGTTTCCTAAGGGGACAGGCCTACGAGCAGTACTTC

v_gene: TRBV5-6
j_gene: TRBJ2-1
len: 15
abundance: NA
d_gene: TRBD2
CDR3aa: CASSLELAGVGEQFF
CDR3nt: TGTGCCAGCAGCTTGGAACTAGCGGGAGTCGGTGAGCAGTTCTTC

v_gene: TRBV6-5
j_gene: TRBJ2-5
len: 13
abundance: NA
d_gene: NA
CDR3aa: CASREPGLETQYF
CDR3nt: TGTGCCAGCAGGGAGCCGGGATTGGAGACCCAGTACTTC

v_gene: TRBV7-9
j_gene: TRBJ1-1
len: 14
abundance: NA
d_gene: TRBD1
CDR3aa: CASSPTGANTEAFF
CDR3nt: TGTGCCAGCAGCCCGACAGGGGCTAACACTGAAGCTTTCTTT

v_gene: TRBV11-2
j_gene: TRBJ2-1
len: 15
abundance: NA
d_gene: NA
CDR3aa: CASSLDQTGIHEQFF
CDR3nt: TGTGCCAGCAGCTTAGATCAAACAGGGATCCATGAGCAGTTCTTC

v_gene: TRBV11-2
j_gene: TRBJ1-2
len: 15
abundance: NA
d_gene: NA
CDR3aa: CASSLSGLVGYGYTF
CDR3nt: TGTGCCAGCAGCCTATCGGGACTCGTCGGCTATGGCTACACCTTC

v_gene: TRBV18
j_gene: TRBJ2-3
len: 15
abundance: many
d_gene: NA
CDR3aa: CASSPLFSGTDTQYF
CDR3nt: TGTGCCAGCTCACCACTCTTCTCCGGCACAGATACGCAGTATTTT